Listed below are T cell receptor beta chains from one sample, sequenced in a study of blood T cell repertoires in COVID-19. The data were produced by immunoSEQ multiplex PCR, yet TCRdb's version contains in-frame clones alone and is incomplete. The sample lists 270,000 or so clones; approximately 84% were seen once. Specimen: peripheral blood. The receptor source for this set is a human donor with COVID-19, enrolled during active disease. The donor label of this sample is uncertain. Both conserved end residues are part of each CDR3. A D gene is named only where the DNA matches it firmly.

j_call: TRBJ2-7; v_call: TRBV6-1; d_call: NA; cdr3_aa: CASSDAGEGYEQYF; cdr3_nt: TGTGCCAGCAGTGATGCAGGGGAGGGGTACGAGCAGTACTTC
j_call: TRBJ1-1; v_call: TRBV5-1; d_call: NA; cdr3_aa: CASSRSPDTEAFF; cdr3_nt: TGCGCCAGCAGCCGGTCACCTGACACTGAAGCTTTCTTT
j_call: TRBJ1-1; v_call: TRBV10-3; d_call: TRBD1; cdr3_aa: CAISLYPVGTGSTEAFF; cdr3_nt: TGTGCCATCAGTCTCTACCCCGTTGGGACAGGGAGCACTGAAGCTTTCTTT
j_call: TRBJ1-2; v_call: TRBV7-2; d_call: TRBD1; cdr3_aa: CASSSRTGFLPNYGYTF; cdr3_nt: TGTGCCAGCAGCTCCAGGACAGGGTTCTTACCTAACTATGGCTACACCTTC
j_call: TRBJ1-2; v_call: TRBV30; d_call: TRBD1; cdr3_aa: CACHYPGTENYGYTF; cdr3_nt: TGTGCCTGCCATTACCCCGGGACAGAGAACTATGGCTACACCTTC
j_call: TRBJ2-3; v_call: TRBV6-5; d_call: TRBD2; cdr3_aa: CASAGLADTDTQYF; cdr3_nt: TGTGCCAGCGCGGGACTAGCAGACACAGATACGCAGTATTTT
j_call: TRBJ1-5; v_call: TRBV14; d_call: NA; cdr3_aa: CASSQDGNQPQHF; cdr3_nt: TGTGCCAGCAGCCAAGACGGCAATCAGCCCCAGCATTTT
j_call: TRBJ2-1; v_call: TRBV6-5; d_call: NA; cdr3_aa: CASSYRLAHNEQFF; cdr3_nt: TGTGCCAGCAGTTATCGGCTAGCGCACAATGAGCAGTTCTTC
j_call: TRBJ2-6; v_call: TRBV6-1; d_call: NA; cdr3_aa: CASSDRGQIWSGANVLTF; cdr3_nt: TGTGCCAGCAGTGACAGGGGACAAATTTGGTCTGGGGCCAACGTCCTGACTTTC
j_call: TRBJ2-1; v_call: TRBV10-3; d_call: TRBD2; cdr3_aa: CASGMTSGRNNEQFF; cdr3_nt: TGTGCCTCGGGAATGACTAGCGGGCGGAACAATGAGCAGTTCTTC
j_call: TRBJ2-3; v_call: TRBV5-1; d_call: TRBD1; cdr3_aa: CASSFPGQVGTDTQYF; cdr3_nt: TGCGCCAGCAGCTTTCCGGGACAGGTAGGGACAGATACGCAGTATTTT
j_call: TRBJ2-1; v_call: TRBV7-3; d_call: TRBD2; cdr3_aa: CASSLGPLPAGEGTYNEQFF; cdr3_nt: TGTGCCAGCAGCTTGGGCCCGCTCCCAGCGGGAGAGGGGACCTACAATGAGCAGTTCTTC
j_call: TRBJ1-2; v_call: TRBV10-2; d_call: TRBD1; cdr3_aa: CASSFSGQPSGYTF; cdr3_nt: TGCGCCAGCAGTTTCTCGGGACAGCCCTCTGGCTACACCTTC